This T cell receptor beta chain is from a study of T cell repertoires in cytomegalovirus infection. TCRdb itself ran the reads through MiXCR, one entry per CDR3 protein. The table lists about 210,000 distinct CDR3 sequences, approximately 7% of them singletons. In its sample, this clonotype was seen many times. Input material: PBMCs. The TCR sequence derives from a human donor in good health (CMV status not recorded). Some clones in this sample may be carry-over from other donors' samples.

CDR3 loop: CASSSFGAGDPDTQYF. DNA for the CDR3: TGTGCCAGCAGCTCCTTCGGAGCGGGGGACCCAGATACGCAGTATTTT. The chain links TRBV7-2 to TRBJ2-3, with 8 bases matching TRBD2. V shed 4 bases, J shed 4 bases, and the junction held 10 bases outside the gene matches. The V gene's germline CDR1 is SGHTA and CDR2 FQGNSA. The CDR3 has 16 residues.